The 17 T cell receptor beta chains in this list originate from one sample, sequenced in a study of blood T cells in healthy people across ages. For the second PCR, which ran for roughly 6 to 12 cycles, a sample-barcoded 5' primer and a J-beta primer mix were used. TCRdb used MiXCR to reprocess the 5' RACE reads, holding one entry per CDR3 protein. The sample records hundreds of thousands of distinct CDR3 sequences, more than 25% being singletons. Sequencing used blood. The receptors were gathered from a woman of 80 years or more in good health.

This clonotype was picked up many times. The chain is built from TRBV7-2 and TRBJ2-1, with 11 bases fitting TRBD2. Trimming at V came to 5 bases and at J to 10 bases, leaving 10 bases not matched to a gene. The CDR3 extends over 15 amino acids. The germline V gene has CDR1 SGHTA and CDR2 FQGNSA. CDR3 sequence: CASSPNSGGAFEQFF. CDR3 DNA sequence: TGTGCCAGCAGCCCTAATAGCGGGGGGGCCTTCGAGCAGTTCTTC.

This clonotype was recorded at least ten times. The chain recombines TRBV20-1 with TRBJ1-2; tentative D call: TRBD1 (5 bases). The germline CDR1 and CDR2 sequences are DFQATT and SNEGSKA (reference sequence). The CDR3 spans 14 residues. The ends were cut back, 3 bases at V and 2 bases at J, with 13 bases in the middle. CDR3 residues: CSARGPGENYGYTF. The CDR3 DNA is TGCAGTGCTAGGGGTCCGGGGGAGAACTATGGCTACACCTTC.

This clonotype has only one observation. One end of the junction fails to match germline, which may point to a read error. The rearrangement joins TRBV11-3 to TRBJ2-1, with TRBD1 identical over 11 bases. The CDR3 has 17 amino acids. Germline V CDR1 and CDR2: SGHNT, YENEEA. The CDR3 DNA reads as TGTGCCGGCAGCCTCCGCGAGGACAGGGGGCGAGGCAATGAGCAGTTCTTC. It is translated as CAGSLREDRGRGNEQFF.

The sample holds a few counts of this clonotype. The rearrangement uses TRBV7-2 and TRBJ2-1, with 7 bases lining up with TRBD2. Germline CDR1 and CDR2: SGHTA and FQGNSA. The CDR3 contains 14 residues. The V and J ends lost 3 bases and 13 bases, in that order; junction bases with no gene match: 12. CDR3 sequence: CASSFSGLQETQFF. DNA of the CDR3: TGTGCCAGCAGCTTTAGCGGGTTGCAAGAGACCCAGTTCTTC. The full variable domain, rest sourced from reference TRBV7-2 and TRBJ2-1, is GAGVSQSPSNKVTEKGKDVELRCDPISGHTALYWYRQSLGQGLEFLIYFQGNSAPDKSGLPSDRFSAERTGGSVSTLTIQRTQQEDSAVYLCASSFSGLQETQFFGPGTRLTVL.

This clonotype was seen a handful of times. Just one base apart from a much larger clone, this may be a read error. The chain is built from TRBV5-6 and TRBJ2-7; perhaps TRBD1 as D (6 bases). The CDR3 consists of 15 residues. Looked up from germline, CDR1 is SGHDT and CDR2 is YYEEEE. CDR3 bases: TGTGCCAGCCGAAAAATCGGACAGCTTACTTACGACCAGTACTTC. It encodes CASRKIGQLTYDQYF.

The table lists this clonotype with many counts. V usage is TRBV12-3 or TRBV12-4 and J usage is TRBJ2-3, with 12 positions matching TRBD2. V lost 4 bases, J lost 2 bases, and 10 bases stayed unmatched. This CDR3 has 18 amino acids. In DNA, the CDR3 is TGTGCCAGCAGTTCAATCCTTCGGACTAGCGGGGACACAGATACGCAGTATTTT. It is translated as CASSSILRTSGDTDTQYF.

This clonotype came up a few times. The genes are TRBV11-2 and TRBJ2-2, with TRBD1 matching over 7 bases. The V gene end was trimmed by 5 bases and the J gene end by 1 base; junction bases not matched to a gene: 4. This CDR3 comprises 15 residues. Germline V gives CDR1 SGHAT, CDR2 FQNNGV. CDR3 nucleotides: TGTGCCAGCAGCCCGTGGACAGGGAACACCGGGGAGCTGTTTTTT. Amino acid sequence: CASSPWTGNTGELFF.

The rearrangement links TRBV20-1 to TRBJ2-7; TRBD1 is a possible D gene (5 bases). Germline CDR1 DFQATT, CDR2 SNEGSKA (reference sequence). Trimming removed 4 bases from V and 0 bases from J, with 10 bases in between. This CDR3 has 13 amino acids. The CDR3 loop is CSAIRDSSYEQYF. CDR3 nucleotide sequence: TGCAGTGCTATTAGAGACAGCTCCTACGAGCAGTACTTC.

The sample holds a few counts of this clonotype. The CDR3 is CSARSPAGVSGTQYF. In DNA, the CDR3 is TGCAGTGCTAGATCCCCAGCGGGGGTGTCCGGGACCCAGTACTTC. The chain uses TRBV20-1 and TRBJ2-5, with TRBD2 matching over 8 bases. The V and J ends lost 2 bases and 7 bases, in that order; junction bases with no gene match: 12. There are 15 residues in the CDR3. Germline assignment: CDR1 DFQATT and CDR2 SNEGSKA (reference sequence).

This clonotype occurred many times. V gene TRBV12-3 or TRBV12-4 combines with J gene TRBJ1-6; D remains unclear. This CDR3 has 14 residues. V was pared by 3 bases and J by 5 bases, with 8 bases between. DNA for the CDR3: TGTGCCAGCAGTTTGGCACAGAATAATTCACCCCTCCACTTT. Its protein product is CASSLAQNNSPLHF.

This clonotype was seen more than once but under ten times. The rearrangement joins TRBV3-1 to TRBJ2-3; TRBD2 might be the D (6 bases). The CDR3 is 16 residues long. The germline V and J ends were trimmed by 4 bases and 3 bases, with 17 bases remaining between them. Germline CDR1 is LGHDT and CDR2 is YNNKEL (reference sequence). In DNA, the CDR3 is TGTGCCAGCAGCCCACGAGGTCGTGGGAGGACAGATACGCAGTATTTT. It yields the protein CASSPRGRGRTDTQYF.

This clonotype was found many times. The V gene is TRBV20-1, the J gene TRBJ2-3; D is perhaps TRBD1 or TRBD2 (6 bases each). CDR1 DFQATT and CDR2 SNEGSKA come from the germline V gene (reference sequence). This CDR3 contains 14 residues. Trimming removed 3 bases at V and 1 base at J, with 11 bases between. The CDR3 coding sequence is TGCAGTGCTAGTGGAGGGGGGCGCACAGATACGCAGTATTTT. It translates to CSASGGGRTDTQYF.

As for this clonotype: A junction end diverges from the germline sequence, so it may reflect a read error. The chain is built from TRBV6-5 and TRBJ1-1; D gene ambiguous. CDR3 length equals 12 residues. Germline CDR1 reads MNHEY; CDR2 reads SVGAGI. The CDR3 nucleotides read TGTGCCAGCAGTTACCACCCCCAGCCCGACGTCTTT. Amino acids: CASSYHPQPDVF.

The gene calls are TRBV7-3 and TRBJ2-3; no reliable D call. Trimming shortened V by 1 base and J by 5 bases, and 10 bases separated the two germline ends. Germline assignment: CDR1 SGHTA and CDR2 FQGTGA. CDR3 length: 14 residues. The CDR3 DNA is TGTGCCAGCAGCTTAAATCTACCCAAAGATACGCAGTATTTT. This sequence encodes CASSLNLPKDTQYF. Together with reference TRBV7-3 and TRBJ2-3, the CDR3 gives the full variable domain: GAGVSQTPSNKVTEKGKYVELRCDPISGHTALYWYRQSLGQGPEFLIYFQGTGAADDSGLPNDRFFAVRPEGSVSTLKIQRTERGDSAVYLCASSLNLPKDTQYFGPGTRLTVL.

Notes on this clonotype: Given a much more abundant clone one base away, this may be a read error. V gene TRBV28 combines with J gene TRBJ1-2; weak D call: TRBD1 (6 bases). Per the germline V gene, CDR1 is MDHEN and CDR2 is SYDVKM. The CDR3 is 12 residues long. The CDR3 loop reads CANSMDRMGYTF. The CDR3 region has the DNA TGTGCCAACAGTATGGACAGAATGGGCTACACCTTC.

The chain carries TRBV20-1 and TRBJ2-2; 8 positions agree with TRBD1. CDR3 length equals 15 residues. V was clipped by 0 bases and J by 6 bases; unmatched bases: 6. Germline CDR1 and CDR2: DFQATT and SNEGSKA (reference sequence). The CDR3 sequence is CSARDMDREAGELFF. For the CDR3, the DNA is TGCAGTGCTAGAGATATGGACAGGGAGGCCGGGGAGCTGTTTTTT.

This clonotype appeared many times. The V and J genes are TRBV29-1 and TRBJ2-1; D perhaps matches TRBD2 (6 bases). The CDR3 length is 14 residues. V lost 7 bases to trimming and J lost 13 bases, with 26 bases between them. Germline V gene lookup returns CDR1 SQVTM and CDR2 ANQGSEA. CDR3 DNA: TGCAGCGGGCGGGAACCCGGGACGTCCCTTCCCCAGTTCTTC. Amino acid sequence: CSGREPGTSLPQFF.